The rows below give T cell receptor beta chains drawn from one sample of a study of cytomegalovirus exposure and HLA in healthy donors. TCRdb's copy holds only in-frame clones and misses some; the assay was immunoSEQ multiplex PCR. The sample lists 250,000 or so clones, around 90% occurring once. The sample was PBMCs. The receptors originated from a girl aged 2-10 years in good health and CMV-seronegative. The CDR3 runs from the conserved cysteine through the conserved F or W. The D gene is left open where the match is weak. Clone size, where shown, is once, few, many, or a class for clones that have expanded.

TRBJ1-2	-	TRBD1	TRBV28	TGTGCCAGCAGAGAAACAGGGGGCTTCTATGGCTACACCTTC	CASRETGGFYGYTF
TRBJ2-7	-	-	TRBV21-1	TGTGCCAGCAGCAATTGGGGCAGAACTTACGAGCAGTACTTC	CASSNWGRTYEQYF
TRBJ2-3	once	TRBD2	TRBV15	TGTGCCACCAGCAGAGATGCGCGGGGGAACACAGATACGCAGTATTTT	CATSRDARGNTDTQYF
TRBJ2-3	-	TRBD2	TRBV9	TGTGCCAGCAGCTCCCCGACTAGCGGGAGGGCAGATACGCAGTATTTT	CASSSPTSGRADTQYF
TRBJ2-5	-	-	TRBV2	TGTGCCAGCAGCGCAGACAACCAAGAGACCCAGTACTTC	CASSADNQETQYF
TRBJ2-3	-	TRBD2	TRBV7-3	TGTGCCAGCAGCTTAAGGGGCGGGGGGGCGCCAGATACGCAGTATTTT	CASSLRGGGAPDTQYF
TRBJ2-1	-	-	TRBV11-3	TGTGCCAGCAGCTTAGAACGGGAGAATGGGCAGTTCTTC	CASSLERENGQFF
TRBJ2-7	-	-	TRBV7-8	TGTGCCAGCAGCTTGGGCAGTCCCTACGAGCAGTACTTC	CASSLGSPYEQYF
TRBJ2-7	-	-	TRBV2	TGTGCCAGCAGCTACACTACTCCCTACGAGCAGTACTTC	CASSYTTPYEQYF
TRBJ1-1	-	-	TRBV5-1	TGCGCCAGCAGCTTGGTGGAACCGACAGAGATGAACACTGAAGCTTTCTTT	CASSLVEPTEMNTEAFF
TRBJ2-7	-	-	TRBV7-9	TGTGCCAGCAGCGTGACAGCGTCCTACGAGCAGTACTTC	CASSVTASYEQYF
TRBJ2-5	-	-	TRBV7-7	TGTGCCAGCAGCCTAGTGGAGGGCTTAGGAGAGACCCAGTACTTC	CASSLVEGLGETQYF
TRBJ2-7	once	TRBD1	TRBV5-6	TGTGCCAGCAGCACTCCGGGACAGGATTCCTACGAGCAGTACTTC	CASSTPGQDSYEQYF
TRBJ1-3	-	-	TRBV7-9	TGTGCCAGCAGCCTGGGGGGAATCTCTGGAAACACCATATATTTT	CASSLGGISGNTIYF
TRBJ2-7	-	TRBD2	TRBV9	TGTGCCAGCAGCCGAACGGGAGGTACCATACTACAGGACGGGTCCGAGCAGTACTTC	CASSRTGGTILQDGSEQYF
TRBJ2-2	-	-	TRBV6-1	TGTGCCAGCAGTGCTTGGGCGGGGGAGCTGTTTTTT	CASSAWAGELFF
TRBJ1-4	-	-	TRBV30	TGTGCCTGGAGTACCCCCTGGGGGGCTAATGAAAAACTGTTTTTT	CAWSTPWGANEKLFF
TRBJ1-3	-	TRBD1	TRBV6-5	TGTGCCAGCAGTTTGACAGGGTCTGGAAACACCATATATTTT	CASSLTGSGNTIYF
TRBJ1-1	-	-	TRBV11-2	TGTGCCAGCAGCCCTATGTTGAACACTGAAGCTTTCTTT	CASSPMLNTEAFF
TRBJ1-3	-	-	TRBV30	TGTGCCTGGAGTACATCTGGAAACACCATATATTTT	CAWSTSGNTIYF
TRBJ2-2	-	-	TRBV9	TGTGCCAGCAGCGTGTCAGGGAACACCGGGGAGCTGTTTTTT	CASSVSGNTGELFF
TRBJ2-6	-	-	TRBV4-2	TGTGCCAGCAGGCGTGACAGCTCTGGGGCCAACGTCCTGACTTTC	CASRRDSSGANVLTF
TRBJ2-7	-	TRBD2	TRBV14	TGTGCCAGCAGCCACAAGCGGGAGCGTTCCTACGAGCAGTACTTC	CASSHKRERSYEQYF
TRBJ1-1	-	-	TRBV7-3	TGTGCCAGCAGCTTAGAGAGGAACACTGAAGCTTTCTTT	CASSLERNTEAFF
TRBJ2-2	-	-	TRBV29-1	TGCAGCGTTGCGACGGGGACCGGGGAGCTGTTTTTT	CSVATGTGELFF
TRBJ2-7	-	TRBD1	TRBV7-8	TGTGCCAGCAGCACCGAGACAGGGTTTCCGCTCGAGCAGTACTTC	CASSTETGFPLEQYF
TRBJ2-7	-	-	TRBV28	TGTGCCAGCAGCGGAACCTCCCTGGGGCAGAGCCCCTACGAGCAGTACTTC	CASSGTSLGQSPYEQYF
TRBJ1-5	-	-	TRBV30	TGTGCCTGGAGTATCGGTAGCAATCAGCCCCAGCATTTT	CAWSIGSNQPQHF
TRBJ1-1	-	-	TRBV2	TGTGCCACCACCTTCGACAGGAACACTGAAGCTTTCTTT	CATTFDRNTEAFF
TRBJ1-2	-	TRBD1	TRBV5-1	TGCGCCAGCAGCTTGGCACAGGGGTATGGCTACACCTTC	CASSLAQGYGYTF
TRBJ2-7	-	-	TRBV7-8	TGTGCCAGCAGCAAGACAGAGGTTGGCTACGAGCAGTACTTC	CASSKTEVGYEQYF
TRBJ1-2	-	-	TRBV6-1	TGTGCCAGCAGTGAAAGCAATAACTATGGCTACACCTTC	CASSESNNYGYTF
TRBJ1-3	once	-	TRBV7-8	TGTGCCAGCAGCTTAGCTCCAGGGTACTCTGGAAACACCATATATTTT	CASSLAPGYSGNTIYF
TRBJ2-5	-	TRBD2	TRBV11-3	TGTGCCAGACTCCCGGGACTAGAGGGGACCCAGTACTTC	CARLPGLEGTQYF
TRBJ1-1	-	-	TRBV6-1	TGTGCCAGCAGATACACATTGAACACTGAAGCTTTCTTT	CASRYTLNTEAFF
TRBJ1-1	-	-	TRBV2	TGTGCCAGTACTACGGGGGCTGAAGCTTTCTTT	CASTTGAEAFF
TRBJ2-3	-	TRBD2	TRBV7-9	TGTGCCAGCAGCCCGGTGACTAGCGGGACTAGCACAGATACGCAGTATTTT	CASSPVTSGTSTDTQYF
TRBJ1-2	-	TRBD1	TRBV6-1	TGTGCCAGCAGTGAAGCGCGACAGGGGTATGGCTACACCTTC	CASSEARQGYGYTF
TRBJ2-1	-	TRBD2	TRBV5-4	TGTGCCAGCAGCTTTGGACTAGCGGGAGCGGCTGACAATGAGCAGTTCTTC	CASSFGLAGAADNEQFF
TRBJ2-1	-	-	TRBV6-4	TGTGCCACAGCAGGAGAGGCGGGTCCCCAAAAGCAGTTCTTC	CATAGEAGPQKQFF
TRBJ1-6	once	-	TRBV7-8	TGTGCCAGCAGCCCCAGGGATAATTCACCCCTCCACTTT	CASSPRDNSPLHF
TRBJ2-2	-	TRBD1	TRBV2	TGTGCCAGCAGTGTCCTCGGACAGGGTCGGGCCGGGGAGCTGTTTTTT	CASSVLGQGRAGELFF
TRBJ2-7	-	-	TRBV4-1	TGCGCCAGCAGCCAAAACCCTAGCTCCTACGAGCAGTACTTC	CASSQNPSSYEQYF
TRBJ2-3	-	TRBD2	TRBV5-1	TGCGCCAGCAGCCCCACTAGCGGTAGCACAGATACGCAGTATTTT	CASSPTSGSTDTQYF
TRBJ1-5	-	TRBD1	TRBV30	TGTGCCTGGAGTATCGCAGGGGGTTTTTCGAATCAGCCCCAGCATTTT	CAWSIAGGFSNQPQHF
TRBJ2-1	-	TRBD2	TRBV15	TGTGCCACCAGCAGAATAGCGGGAGGCGTCCACGAGCAGTTCTTC	CATSRIAGGVHEQFF
TRBJ2-1	-	TRBD2	TRBV7-6	TGTGCCAGCAGCGTATCAGCGGGGGGGCTTGAGCAGTTCTTC	CASSVSAGGLEQFF
TRBJ1-6	-	-	TRBV28	TGTGCCAGCAGTCTTCGACAGATTAATTCACCCCTCCACTTT	CASSLRQINSPLHF
TRBJ2-7	-	-	TRBV6-5	TGTGCCAGCAGTGCTACAGGGAGCTCCTACGAGCAGTACTTC	CASSATGSSYEQYF
TRBJ1-2	once	-	TRBV28	TGTGCCAGCAGTCTACCCACCGGAGGTTCGCCCCGAGGCTATGGCTACACCTTC	CASSLPTGGSPRGYGYTF
TRBJ2-1	-	TRBD2	TRBV2	TGTGCCAGCAGTGAAAGGGAGGGACTAGCGCGTCCAACCGCCTACAATGAGCAGTTCTTC	CASSEREGLARPTAYNEQFF
TRBJ2-7	-	TRBD1	TRBV4-1	TGCGCCAGCAGCCAGTACGTTGGGACAGACTCCTACGAGCAGTACTTC	CASSQYVGTDSYEQYF
TRBJ1-1	once	-	TRBV14	TGTGCCAGCAGCCAATGGCCGAGGACAACGAACACTGAAGCTTTCTTT	CASSQWPRTTNTEAFF
TRBJ1-6	once	-	TRBV19	TGTGCCAGTAGTGTCCTGGACAGTGCTTCACCCCTCCACTTT	CASSVLDSASPLHF
TRBJ1-3	-	-	TRBV30	TGTGCCTGGAGTGTACGGTGGAGATCTGGAAACACCATATATTTT	CAWSVRWRSGNTIYF
TRBJ1-1	-	-	TRBV9	TGTGCCAGCAGCCTAGCCCCAGACAGAACAAACACTGAAGCTTTCTTT	CASSLAPDRTNTEAFF
TRBJ2-5	-	TRBD2	TRBV7-9	TGTTCCAGCAGCCCCGGACTAGCGGGAGCAGAGACCCAGTACTTC	CSSSPGLAGAETQYF